This TCR beta chain was sequenced during a study of blood T cells in healthy people across ages. Whole-study results and caveats: A greater number of naive CD4+ cells and higher diversity distinguished long-lived donors from aged donors. Changes seen in expanded clonotypes were possibly confounded by donor CMV status left unknown. Unsorted PBMCs ruled out conclusive naive versus antigen-experienced comparison.

V lost 2 bases to trimming and J lost 7 bases, with 26 bases between them. Germline V gene lookup returns CDR1 LGHNA and CDR2 YSLEER. This CDR3 spans 19 amino acids. Then a second PCR, running roughly 6 to 11 cycles, was carried out with a sample-barcoded 5' primer and a J-beta primer mix. Sequencing of every sample gave 2.5 million or more CDR3-containing paired-end reads. A single record per CDR3 protein comes from TCRdb applying MiXCR to the 5' RACE reads. In the table there are about 680,000 distinct CDR3 sequences, over 45% of which are singletons. For this clonotype: Its antigen is unidentified.

Specimen: blood. The TCR originated in an older woman in good health. V and J are TRBV4-3 and TRBJ2-2, with a weak D call TRBD2 (6 bases). For the CDR3, the DNA is TGCGCCAGCAGCCAAAAAAACTCTGCAGGGAGGTCAGGTAACGGGGAGCTGTTTTTT. Encoded protein: CASSQKNSAGRSGNGELFF.